This is a list of T cell receptor beta chains from one sample in a study of blood T cell repertoires in COVID-19. Clones were read by immunoSEQ multiplex PCR, and TCRdb kept only the in-frame ones, dropping some. The repertoire holds about 380,000 clones, with more than 75% as singletons. Sequencing was done on a sample of peripheral blood. All receptors derive from a human donor with acute or convalescent COVID-19. The donor label of this sample is uncertain. The conserved cysteine and the conserved F or W are not part of the CDR3 here. Each record gives: V gene, J gene, CDR3 protein.

v_call: TRBV9
j_call: TRBJ2-1
cdr3_aa: ASSVGGSGNNEQF

v_call: TRBV6-5
j_call: TRBJ1-6
cdr3_aa: ASSRDIYNSPLH

v_call: TRBV28
j_call: TRBJ2-1
cdr3_aa: ASSFLAGDIGEQF

v_call: TRBV9
j_call: TRBJ2-1
cdr3_aa: ASSPLAGGQEGFEF

v_call: TRBV5-6
j_call: TRBJ2-2
cdr3_aa: ASSSGFKRTGELF

v_call: TRBV5-6
j_call: TRBJ2-7
cdr3_aa: ASSLVFGGSSYEQY

v_call: TRBV7-9
j_call: TRBJ1-1
cdr3_aa: ASSLPQGKSTEAF

v_call: TRBV5-5
j_call: TRBJ2-6
cdr3_aa: ASSFSASGSSGANVLT

v_call: TRBV18
j_call: TRBJ1-1
cdr3_aa: ASSQDTNTEAF

v_call: TRBV28
j_call: TRBJ2-1
cdr3_aa: ASSFRASGGIDEQF

v_call: TRBV6-5
j_call: TRBJ1-2
cdr3_aa: ASSPDNYGYT

v_call: TRBV3-1/TRBV3-2
j_call: TRBJ2-7
cdr3_aa: ASSSDLAGGPHEQY

v_call: TRBV3-1/TRBV3-2
j_call: TRBJ2-4
cdr3_aa: ASSQETGALAKNIQY

v_call: TRBV18
j_call: TRBJ2-1
cdr3_aa: ASSPILAEQF

v_call: TRBV28
j_call: TRBJ1-1
cdr3_aa: ASTPGRGTHTEAF

v_call: TRBV9
j_call: TRBJ2-5
cdr3_aa: ASSSGLAGLETQY

v_call: TRBV5-1
j_call: TRBJ1-6
cdr3_aa: ASSFDRGNSPLH

v_call: TRBV6-1
j_call: TRBJ1-4
cdr3_aa: ASSVRQGATNEKLF

v_call: TRBV7-8
j_call: TRBJ2-2
cdr3_aa: ASSLGDRGRLAGELF

v_call: TRBV5-8
j_call: TRBJ1-2
cdr3_aa: ASSSGQTNYGYT

v_call: TRBV4-1
j_call: TRBJ1-1
cdr3_aa: ASSTQGRAEAF

v_call: TRBV28
j_call: TRBJ2-7
cdr3_aa: ASSLYGRASDEQY

v_call: TRBV30
j_call: TRBJ2-7
cdr3_aa: ACNSLRDRGYEQY

v_call: TRBV2
j_call: TRBJ1-2
cdr3_aa: ASLEDRVNYGYT

v_call: TRBV12-5
j_call: TRBJ1-1
cdr3_aa: ASGLAPGTVRAF

v_call: TRBV2
j_call: TRBJ1-2
cdr3_aa: ASSEQVTYGYT

v_call: TRBV11-2
j_call: TRBJ1-1
cdr3_aa: ASSLDRPNTEAF

v_call: TRBV27
j_call: TRBJ2-7
cdr3_aa: ASSSYRGRGFEQY

v_call: TRBV5-6
j_call: TRBJ2-1
cdr3_aa: ASSPIAGGGSDEQF